A single TCR beta chain is shown here with its context. How the authors handled the data: Amplification of reference gene primers provided the estimated nucleated cell counts. This table comes from immunoSEQ multiplex PCR, and its TCRdb copy is limited to in-frame clones, with some not included. V and J calls and clone size are copied from that table; D and trimming were computed from the DNA. The table includes about 270,000 clones, roughly nine tenths detected once. It was during active infection that Seattle patients were enrolled and then longitudinally followed. The sample belongs to a study of blood T cell repertoires in COVID-19. The wider study: The study drew acute and convalescent COVID-19 samples from the United States, Italy and Spain. The cDNA or gDNA used as material had been derived from T cells, B-cell-depleted T cells, or PBMCs.

CDR3 size: 17 residues. J gave up 1 base and V 10 bases, and 13 bases lay outside the gene matches. Per the germline V gene, CDR1 is SGHDN and CDR2 is FVKESK. Sequencing was performed on peripheral blood. V is TRBV14 and J is TRBJ1-5; 10 nucleotides line up with TRBD1. This TCR was recovered from a woman aged 30 to 39 with COVID-19, enrolled during active disease. For the CDR3, the DNA is TGTGCCAAATTAATCGGGACAGGGGAGGAGAGCAATCAGCCCCAGCATTTT. This gives the protein CAKLIGTGEESNQPQHF. Together with reference TRBV14 and TRBJ1-5, the CDR3 gives the full variable domain: EAGVTQFPSHSVIEKGQTVTLRCDPISGHDNLYWYRRVMGKEIKFLLHFVKESKQDESGMPNNRFLAERTGGTYSTLKVQPAELEDSGVYFCAKLIGTGEESNQPQHFGDGTRLSIL.